The T cell receptor (beta chain) under discussion was sequenced for a study of T cell responses to AZD1222 COVID-19 vaccine. The study's findings and limits: Repertoire sampling happened only post peak T cell response.

V was pared by 1 base and J by 5 bases, with 9 bases between. The germline V gene has CDR1 MGHRA and CDR2 YSYEKL. The CDR3 runs to 15 residues. The method was immunoSEQ multiplex PCR; TCRdb's version includes in-frame clones alone and lacks a portion of them. The sample lists 40,000 to 55,000 clones, about 86% occurring once. Concerning this clone: What it binds is not known.

The clonotype originates from an adult who received the AZD1222 COVID-19 vaccine. The V call is TRBV4-1, the J call TRBJ1-6; D call uncertain. The specimen was peripheral blood, collected 28 days after the second AZD1222 dose. The CDR3: CASSQVLGDNSPLHF. Written as DNA, the CDR3 is TGCGCCAGCAGCCAAGTGCTCGGAGATAATTCACCCCTCCACTTT.